The clone carrying this T cell receptor (beta chain) was seen more than once but under ten times. No antigen is known for it. This specimen belongs to a study of T cell clonotyping in hematopoietic cell transplantation. Findings and caveats of the study: Without cell sorting, CD4 versus CD8 contributions remain unresolved.

The CDR3 runs to 14 residues. V shed 4 bases and J 1 base; nucleotides not matched to a gene: 3. Germline V gene lookup returns CDR1 SNHLY and CDR2 FYNNEI. Profiling relied on immunoSEQ multiplex PCR, and the TCRdb table lists in-frame clones only, not all of them. The data hold about 3,100 clones, with around 60% observed a single time. The sample in question was peripheral blood mononuclear cells, obtained 30 days after allogeneic stem cell transplant. V gene TRBV2 combines with J gene TRBJ2-5; 7 nucleotides agree with TRBD2. This TCR derives from a female patient aged 30-39 years who had an allogeneic stem cell transplant, so T cells may come from the graft donor. Some clones in this sample may be carry-over from other donors' samples. The CDR3 nucleotides are TGTGCCAGCAGTGGGTGGGGGGGCCAAGAGACCCAGTACTTC. As protein: CASSGWGGQETQYF. Together with reference TRBV2 and TRBJ2-5, the CDR3 gives the full variable domain: EPEVTQTPSHQVTQMGQEVILRCVPISNHLYFYWYRQILGQKVEFLVSFYNNEISEKSEIFDDQFSVERPDGSNFTLKIRSTKLEDSAMYFCASSGWGGQETQYFGPGTRLLVL.